Listed here is a single T cell receptor (beta chain). Only a few counts were recorded for this clone. Its cognate antigen has yet to be identified. Per-base qualities were not stored, and no clone one base away is much larger. According to the germline V gene, CDR1 reads SGHTA and CDR2 reads FQGTGA. The CDR3 covers 13 residues, taking in both the cysteine and the phenylalanine. Only the CDR3 DNA stays, 39 bases, in frame from base 1. V is shortened by 5 bases, J by 2 bases, and the region joining them spans 9 bases. Lesional scalp punch biopsies and peripheral blood were collected from alopecia areata patients. After PBMCs were isolated by density centrifugation and stained for CD3, CD4 and CD8, a FACSAria was used to sort CD4+ and CD8+ T cells. This entry belongs to a study of CD8+ T cells in alopecia areata (dated by TCRdb to 2016 to 2018). Regarding the study in general: Treated patients were enrolled in an open-label pilot trial of oral tofacitinib, 5 to 10 mg twice daily, for moderate-to-severe alopecia areata. Tofacitinib was given for 6 to 18 months, followed by 6 months of follow-up off drug to assess delayed response and recurrence. Scalp clonality was compared across normal scalp (n=4), patchy alopecia areata scalp (n=8), and alopecia totalis/universalis scalp (n=8). Human TCRbeta sequencing covered scalp tissue and sorted CD4+ and CD8+ peripheral blood T cells from patchy and totalis/universalis alopecia areata patients and healthy controls. RNA came from the PAXgene miRNA kit for fixed scalp, the miRNeasy kit for PBMCs, and the RNeasy kit for mouse skin. Biopsies were taken from tofacitinib-treated patients at baseline and again at 4 and 24 weeks into treatment, and several of those patients also had a later scalp biopsy. Amplification of TCRbeta CDR3 regions was done by immunoSEQ multiplex PCR using 35 Vbeta forward primers and 13 Jbeta reverse primers. The study used high-throughput TCRbeta sequencing to examine T cell clonal expansion in alopecia areata, in both the C3H/HeJ mouse model and human patients.

The library relied on the immunoSEQ multiplex PCR assay. RNA was extracted from all samples and reverse transcribed into cDNA, which served as template for TCR sequencing. SuperScript III was used to make first-strand cDNA, primed with a 2:1 mix of oligo-dT and random hexamers. Amplification bias was assessed with a synthetic immune receptor repertoire, and residual bias was removed computationally. As for the original processing: Raw reads were preprocessed for error removal, and CDR3 was defined according to IMGT conventions as running from the conserved cysteine to phenylalanine. Clonality was computed by normalizing Shannon entropy by log2 of the number of productive unique TCRs and subtracting the result from 1. CD4 or CD8 identity of scalp clones was inferred by cross-referencing scalp TCRbeta sequences with sorted blood CD4 and CD8 repertoires. Held by TCRdb, this immuneACCESS table contains in-frame sequences only and omits some clones. Under half of the omission traces to an unresolved V gene where checked; the cause of the rest is unknown. The V and J calls and clone size are taken from that table; D and trimming were inferred from the DNA. This sample is represented by about 120,000 clones; around two fifths of them were singletons. Of the sample, approximately 2.8% is held by the ten largest clones.

Summary of the overall study and its limitations: TCR sequences shared between patients were less clear than in mice, possibly partly because of HLA diversity in the patient population. Compared with normal scalp, lesional scalp had higher clonality and more expanded CD8+ clones, particularly in alopecia totalis/universalis, a pattern that suggests antigenic drive. Scalp TCR repertoire analysis is complicated because resident alphabeta T cells in normal human skin are also sequenced, whereas mouse skin is dominated by gammadelta T cells.

Sequenced: CD4+ T cells sorted from blood. The receptor comes from a human donor with alopecia areata. The sequence joins TRBV7-3 to TRBJ2-5; the D region may be TRBD1 or TRBD2, each matching 5 bases equally. DNA sequence: TGTGCCAGCAGCCGGGGACCTCAAGAGACCCAGTACTTC. It codes for CASSRGPQETQYF.